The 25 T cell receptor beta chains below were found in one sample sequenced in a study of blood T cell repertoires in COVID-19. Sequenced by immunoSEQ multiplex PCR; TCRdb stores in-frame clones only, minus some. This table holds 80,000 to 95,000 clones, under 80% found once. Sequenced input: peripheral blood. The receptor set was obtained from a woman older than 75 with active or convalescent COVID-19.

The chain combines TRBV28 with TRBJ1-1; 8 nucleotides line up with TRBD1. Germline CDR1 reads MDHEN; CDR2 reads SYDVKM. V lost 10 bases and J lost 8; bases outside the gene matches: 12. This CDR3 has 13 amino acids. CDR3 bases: TGTGCCACCTCTACCCCGGGGACAGGAGAAGCTTTCTTT. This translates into CATSTPGTGEAFF.

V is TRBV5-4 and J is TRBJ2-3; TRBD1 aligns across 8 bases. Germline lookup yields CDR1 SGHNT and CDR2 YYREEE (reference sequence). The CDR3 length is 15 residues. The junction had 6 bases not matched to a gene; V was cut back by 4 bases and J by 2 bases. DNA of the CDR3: TGTGCCAGCAGCAATGGACAGGGACTCACAGATACGCAGTATTTT. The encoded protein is CASSNGQGLTDTQYF. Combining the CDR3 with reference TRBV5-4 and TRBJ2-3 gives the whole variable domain ETGVTQSPTHLIKTRGQQVTLRCSSQSGHNTVSWYQQALGQGPQFIFQYYREEENGRGNFPPRFSGLQFPNYSSELNVNALELDDSALYLCASSNGQGLTDTQYFGPGTRLTVL.

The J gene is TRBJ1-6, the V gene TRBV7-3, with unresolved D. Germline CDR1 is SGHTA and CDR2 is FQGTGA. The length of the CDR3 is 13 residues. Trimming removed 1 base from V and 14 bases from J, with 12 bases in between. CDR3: CASSLSRREALHF. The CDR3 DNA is TGTGCCAGCAGCTTAAGTCGTCGGGAGGCCCTCCACTTT.

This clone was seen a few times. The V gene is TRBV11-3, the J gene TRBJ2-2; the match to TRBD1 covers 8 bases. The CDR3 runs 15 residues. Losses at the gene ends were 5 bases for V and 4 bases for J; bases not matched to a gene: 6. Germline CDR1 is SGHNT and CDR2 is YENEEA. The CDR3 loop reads CASSEDRGSTGELFF. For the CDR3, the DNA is TGTGCCAGCAGCGAAGACAGGGGAAGCACCGGGGAGCTGTTTTTT.

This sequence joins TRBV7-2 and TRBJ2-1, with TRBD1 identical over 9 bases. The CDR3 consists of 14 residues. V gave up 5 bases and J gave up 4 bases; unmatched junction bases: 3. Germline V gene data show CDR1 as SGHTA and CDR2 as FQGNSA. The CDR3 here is CASSRTGDYNEQFF. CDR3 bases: TGTGCCAGCAGCCGGACAGGGGATTACAATGAGCAGTTCTTC. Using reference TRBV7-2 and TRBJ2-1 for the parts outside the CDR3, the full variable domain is GAGVSQSPSNKVTEKGKDVELRCDPISGHTALYWYRQSLGQGLEFLIYFQGNSAPDKSGLPSDRFSAERTGGSVSTLTIQRTQQEDSAVYLCASSRTGDYNEQFFGPGTRLTVL.

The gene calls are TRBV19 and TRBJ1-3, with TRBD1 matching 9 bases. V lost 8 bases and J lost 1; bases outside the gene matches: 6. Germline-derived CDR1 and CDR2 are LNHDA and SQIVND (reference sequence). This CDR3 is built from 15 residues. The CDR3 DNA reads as TGTGCCAGTCGTTCGGGACAGGGTTCTGGAAACACCATATATTTT. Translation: CASRSGQGSGNTIYF.

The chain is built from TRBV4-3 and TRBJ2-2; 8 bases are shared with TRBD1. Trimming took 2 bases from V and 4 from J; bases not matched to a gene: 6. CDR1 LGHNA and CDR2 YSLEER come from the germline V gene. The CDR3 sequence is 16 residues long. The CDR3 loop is CASSQLTGGGTGELFF. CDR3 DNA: TGCGCCAGCAGCCAACTAACAGGGGGAGGCACCGGGGAGCTGTTTTTT.

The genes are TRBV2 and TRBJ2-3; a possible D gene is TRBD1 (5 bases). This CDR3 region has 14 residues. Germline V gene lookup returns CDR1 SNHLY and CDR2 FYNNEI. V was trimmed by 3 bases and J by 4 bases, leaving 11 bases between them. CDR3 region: CASSDQGSADTQYF. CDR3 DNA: TGTGCCAGCAGTGATCAGGGTTCGGCAGATACGCAGTATTTT.

CDR3 protein: CASSSTGRTDTQYF. CDR3 nucleotides: TGTGCCAGCAGCTCCACAGGGCGCACAGATACGCAGTATTTT. This chain joins TRBV28 and TRBJ2-3, with D possibly matching TRBD1 (6 bases). The CDR3 consists of 14 residues. The germline gives CDR1 MDHEN, CDR2 SYDVKM. V dropped 6 bases and J dropped 1 base, with 11 bases sitting between them.

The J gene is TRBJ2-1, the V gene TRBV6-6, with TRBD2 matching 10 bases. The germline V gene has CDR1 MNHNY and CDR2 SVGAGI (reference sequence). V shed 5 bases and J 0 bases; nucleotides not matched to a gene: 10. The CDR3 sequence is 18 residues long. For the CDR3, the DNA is TGTGCCAGCAGTCCCAATAGCGGGGGGTCGAGCTCCTACAATGAGCAGTTCTTC. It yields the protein CASSPNSGGSSSYNEQFF.

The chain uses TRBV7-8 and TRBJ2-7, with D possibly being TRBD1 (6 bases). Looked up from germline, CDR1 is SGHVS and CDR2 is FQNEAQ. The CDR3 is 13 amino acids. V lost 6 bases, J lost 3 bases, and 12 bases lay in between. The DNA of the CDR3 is TGTGCCAGCAGAAGGGGGAGCCTCTACGAGCAGTACTTC. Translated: CASRRGSLYEQYF.

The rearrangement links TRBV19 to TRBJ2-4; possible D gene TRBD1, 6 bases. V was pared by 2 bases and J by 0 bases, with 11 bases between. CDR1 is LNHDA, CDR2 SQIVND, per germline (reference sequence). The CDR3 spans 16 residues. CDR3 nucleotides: TGTGCCAGTAGTATACCAGGGGCAGTAGCCAAAAACATTCAGTACTTC. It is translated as CASSIPGAVAKNIQYF.

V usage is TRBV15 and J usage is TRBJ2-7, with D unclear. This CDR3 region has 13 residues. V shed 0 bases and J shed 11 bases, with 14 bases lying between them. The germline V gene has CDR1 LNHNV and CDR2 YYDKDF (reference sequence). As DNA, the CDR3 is TGTGCCACCAGCAGAGATCGGGTGGGTTTGAAGTACTTC. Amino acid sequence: CATSRDRVGLKYF.

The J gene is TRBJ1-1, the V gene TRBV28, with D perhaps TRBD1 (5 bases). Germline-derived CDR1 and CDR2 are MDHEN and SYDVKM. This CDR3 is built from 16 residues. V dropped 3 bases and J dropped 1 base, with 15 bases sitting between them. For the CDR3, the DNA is TGTGCCAGCAGTTTGTTCAGCCCGGGGGGGAACACTGAAGCTTTCTTT. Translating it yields CASSLFSPGGNTEAFF.

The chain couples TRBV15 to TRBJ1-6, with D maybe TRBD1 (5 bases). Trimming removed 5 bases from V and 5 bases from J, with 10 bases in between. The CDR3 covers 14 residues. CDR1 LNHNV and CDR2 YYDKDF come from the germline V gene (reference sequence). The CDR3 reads CATSVGQNNSPLHF. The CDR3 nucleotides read TGTGCCACCAGCGTTGGACAAAATAATTCACCCCTCCACTTT.

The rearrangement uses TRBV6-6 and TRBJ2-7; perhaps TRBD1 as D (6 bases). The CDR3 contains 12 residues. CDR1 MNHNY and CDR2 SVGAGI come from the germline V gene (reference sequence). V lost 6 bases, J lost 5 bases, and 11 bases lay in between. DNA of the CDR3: TGTGCCAGCAGATTACAGGGCGACGAGCAGTACTTC. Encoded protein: CASRLQGDEQYF.

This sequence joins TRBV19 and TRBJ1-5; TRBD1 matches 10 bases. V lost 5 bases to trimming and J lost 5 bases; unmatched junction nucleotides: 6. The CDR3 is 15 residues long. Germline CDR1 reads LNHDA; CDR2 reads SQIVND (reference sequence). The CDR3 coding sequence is TGTGCCAGTAGTCAGGGACAGGGGCGTTATCAGCCCCAGCATTTT. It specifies CASSQGQGRYQPQHF.

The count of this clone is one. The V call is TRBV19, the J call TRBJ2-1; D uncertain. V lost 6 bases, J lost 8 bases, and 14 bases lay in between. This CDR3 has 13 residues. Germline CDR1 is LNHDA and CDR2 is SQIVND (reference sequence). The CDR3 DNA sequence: TGTGCCAGTAGCCTGGGCCCGAAGGATGAGCAGTTCTTC. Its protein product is CASSLGPKDEQFF.

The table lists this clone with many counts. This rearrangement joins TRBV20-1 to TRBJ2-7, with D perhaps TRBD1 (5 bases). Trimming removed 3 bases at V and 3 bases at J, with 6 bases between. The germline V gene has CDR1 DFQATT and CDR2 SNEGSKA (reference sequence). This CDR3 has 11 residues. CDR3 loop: CSASTGYEQYF. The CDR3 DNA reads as TGCAGTGCTAGTACAGGCTACGAGCAGTACTTC.

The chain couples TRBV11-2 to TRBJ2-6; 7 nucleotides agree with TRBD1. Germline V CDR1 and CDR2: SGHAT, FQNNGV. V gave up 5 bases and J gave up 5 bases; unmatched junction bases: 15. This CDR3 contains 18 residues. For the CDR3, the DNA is TGTGCCAGCAGCGGAAAAGGACAGGTTCGCCTATGGGCCAACGTCCTGACTTTC. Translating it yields CASSGKGQVRLWANVLTF. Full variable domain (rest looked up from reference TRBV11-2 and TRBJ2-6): EAGVAQSPRYKIIEKRQSVAFWCNPISGHATLYWYQQILGQGPKLLIQFQNNGVVDDSQLPKDRFSAERLKGVDSTLKIQPAKLEDSAVYLCASSGKGQVRLWANVLTFGAGSRLTVL.

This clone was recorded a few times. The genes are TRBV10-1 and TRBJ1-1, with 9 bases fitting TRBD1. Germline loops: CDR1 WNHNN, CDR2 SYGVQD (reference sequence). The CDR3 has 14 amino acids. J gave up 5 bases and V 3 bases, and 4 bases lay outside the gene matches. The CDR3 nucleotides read TGCGCCAGCAGTGAACGACAGGGGGGGACTGAAGCTTTCTTT. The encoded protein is CASSERQGGTEAFF.

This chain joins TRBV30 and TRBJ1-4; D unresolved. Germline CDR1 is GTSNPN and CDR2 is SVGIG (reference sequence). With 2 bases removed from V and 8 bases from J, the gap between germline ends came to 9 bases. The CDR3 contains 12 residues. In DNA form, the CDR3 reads TGTGCCTGGAGTCTAGGTGGAGAAAAACTGTTTTTT. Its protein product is CAWSLGGEKLFF.

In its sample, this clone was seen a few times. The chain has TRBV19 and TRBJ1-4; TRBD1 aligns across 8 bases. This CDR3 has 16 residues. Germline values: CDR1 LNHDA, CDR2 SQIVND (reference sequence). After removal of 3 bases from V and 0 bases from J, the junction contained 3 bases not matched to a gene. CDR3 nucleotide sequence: TGTGCCAGTAGTATTGGGACAGGAGCAACTAATGAAAAACTGTTTTTT. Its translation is CASSIGTGATNEKLFF.

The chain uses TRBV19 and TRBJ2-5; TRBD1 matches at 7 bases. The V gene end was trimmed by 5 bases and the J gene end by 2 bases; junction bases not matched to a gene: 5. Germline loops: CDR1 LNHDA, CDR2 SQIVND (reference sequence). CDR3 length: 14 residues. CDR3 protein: CASSPGTVQETQYF. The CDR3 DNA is TGTGCCAGTAGTCCCGGGACAGTACAAGAGACCCAGTACTTC.

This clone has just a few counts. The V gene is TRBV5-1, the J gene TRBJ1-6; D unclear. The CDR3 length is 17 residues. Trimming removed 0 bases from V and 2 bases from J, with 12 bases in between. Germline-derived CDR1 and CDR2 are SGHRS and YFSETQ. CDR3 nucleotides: TGCGCCAGCAGCTTGGACGCACTAGGCACCTATAATTCACCCCTCCACTTT. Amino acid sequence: CASSLDALGTYNSPLHF.